The 19 T cell receptor beta chains in this list originate from one sample, sequenced in a study of Tregs in tolerant kidney transplant recipients. Sequencing used immunoSEQ multiplex PCR; TCRdb keeps in-frame clones, though not all of them. The sample holds nearly 95,000 clones, under 95% seen once. The sample consisted of CD4+ T cells from blood, taken before the transplant. These TCRs come from a human donor who received a combined kidney and bone marrow transplant.

As for this clone: The sample carries other DNA sequences with the same CDR3. V gene TRBV6-5 combines with J gene TRBJ1-5; 7 positions agree with TRBD1. After removal of 6 bases from V and 2 bases from J, the junction contained 4 bases not matched to a gene. Germline V lookup: CDR1 MNHEY, CDR2 SVGAGI. The CDR3 has 14 residues. CDR3 nucleotides: TGTGCCAGCAGCTACGACAGGGGCAATCAGCCCCAGCATTTT. Translating it yields CASSYDRGNQPQHF.

J is TRBJ1-2 and V is TRBV4-1; the D gene is possibly TRBD1 (6 bases). With 0 bases removed from V and 0 bases from J, the gap between germline ends came to 8 bases. The CDR3 spans 15 residues. Germline-derived CDR1 and CDR2 are MGHRA and YSYEKL. CDR3 loop: CASSQDYRANYGYTF. DNA of the CDR3: TGCGCCAGCAGCCAAGATTACAGGGCTAACTATGGCTACACCTTC.

The V and J genes are TRBV11-3 and TRBJ2-1, with D perhaps TRBD1 (6 bases). The CDR3 is made up of 15 amino acids. From germline, CDR1 is SGHNT and CDR2 YENEEA. Trimming pared 5 bases from V and 2 bases from J, leaving 13 bases between. The CDR3 reads CASSLGQSTYNEQFF. The DNA of the CDR3 is TGTGCCAGCAGCCTAGGACAGTCAACCTACAATGAGCAGTTCTTC. Full variable domain (rest looked up from reference TRBV11-3 and TRBJ2-1): EAGVVQSPRYKIIEKKQPVAFWCNPISGHNTLYWYLQNLGQGPELLIRYENEEAVDDSQLPKDRFSAERLKGVDSTLKIQPAELGDSAVYLCASSLGQSTYNEQFFGPGTRLTVL.

The chain recombines TRBV5-1 with TRBJ2-1, with 7 nucleotides matching TRBD2. With V trimmed by 4 bases and J by 6 bases, 10 bases remained unmatched. There are 15 residues in the CDR3. CDR1 and CDR2 (germline): SGHRS, YFSETQ. CDR3 nucleotide sequence: TGCGCCAGCAGCACCTTGAGCGGGATCTCCAATGAGCAGTTCTTC. It is translated as CASSTLSGISNEQFF.

The sample holds a few counts of this clone. The chain employs TRBV6-1 and TRBJ2-6; D possibly corresponds to TRBD1 (6 bases). Looked up from germline, CDR1 is MNHNS and CDR2 is SASEGT. There are 16 residues in the CDR3. V shed 3 bases and J shed 4 bases, with 13 bases lying between them. The CDR3 region has the DNA TGTGCCAGCAGTGATTTCTGGGGGCTAGGGGCCAACGTCCTGACTTTC. It yields the protein CASSDFWGLGANVLTF.

The chain employs TRBV7-9 and TRBJ1-4; D is ambiguous. The V gene's germline CDR1 is SEHNR and CDR2 FQNEAQ (reference sequence). Trimming stripped 6 bases from V and 4 bases from J, with 18 bases between. The CDR3 loop spans 16 amino acids. The chain's CDR3 is CASSPRAGNRNEKLFF. Here the CDR3 DNA reads TGTGCCAGCAGTCCGAGGGCCGGAAACCGTAATGAAAAACTGTTTTTT.

The chain is built from TRBV7-2 and TRBJ2-1; 7 bases agree with TRBD1. The germline CDR1 and CDR2 sequences are SGHTA and FQGNSA. The CDR3 is made up of 15 amino acids. Losses at the gene ends were 5 bases for V and 0 bases for J; bases not matched to a gene: 4. The CDR3 DNA reads TGTGCCAGCAGCCCGACAGGGAACTCCTACAATGAGCAGTTCTTC. Protein product: CASSPTGNSYNEQFF.

The chain uses TRBV7-2 and TRBJ2-7, with 12 bases lining up with TRBD2. The junction had 10 bases not matched to a gene; V was cut back by 1 base and J by 12 bases. Germline-derived CDR1 and CDR2 are SGHTA and FQGNSA. CDR3 size: 15 residues. CDR3 coding DNA: TGTGCCAGCAGCTTAGTCCCGCTAGCGGGAGGGCCGGGGTACTTC. Translated: CASSLVPLAGGPGYF. The full variable domain, in which reference TRBV7-2 and TRBJ2-7 provide the parts outside the CDR3, is GAGVSQSPSNKVTEKGKDVELRCDPISGHTALYWYRQSLGQGLEFLIYFQGNSAPDKSGLPSDRFSAERTGGSVSTLTIQRTQQEDSAVYLCASSLVPLAGGPGYFGPGTRLTVT.

J is TRBJ2-3 and V is TRBV28; 11 bases agree with TRBD2. The CDR3 totals 17 residues. J gave up 3 bases and V 0 bases, and 5 bases lay outside the gene matches. In germline, CDR1 is MDHEN, CDR2 SYDVKM. CDR3 residues: CASSLWVAGGNTDTQYF. The DNA of the CDR3 is TGTGCCAGCAGTTTATGGGTAGCGGGGGGGAATACAGATACGCAGTATTTT.

The chain has TRBV4-3 and TRBJ2-7; 7 bases are a match to TRBD1. The CDR3 covers 16 residues. Germline CDR1 LGHNA, CDR2 YSLEER. V was pared by 2 bases and J by 6 bases, with 13 bases of the junction left unmatched. This CDR3 is CASSQSPTGYSGEQYF. The CDR3 DNA reads as TGCGCCAGCAGCCAATCCCCGACAGGGTATTCGGGCGAGCAGTACTTC.

The CDR3 here is CASSLGVGAEQFF. In nucleotides, the CDR3 is TGCGCCAGCAGCTTGGGGGTGGGGGCTGAGCAGTTCTTC. The chain joins TRBV5-1 to TRBJ2-1; possible D gene TRBD1, 6 bases. The germline V and J ends were trimmed by 0 bases and 9 bases, with 10 bases remaining between them. The CDR3 consists of 13 residues. Germline V gene sequence: CDR1 SGHRS, CDR2 YFSETQ.

V is TRBV27 and J is TRBJ1-2, with 9 bases that match TRBD1. The CDR3 consists of 14 residues. Losses at the gene ends were 5 bases for V and 4 bases for J; bases not matched to a gene: 5. Germline CDR1 is MNHEY and CDR2 is SMNVEV (reference sequence). The CDR3 region is CASSPMTGGYGYTF. DNA of the CDR3: TGTGCCAGCAGTCCAATGACAGGGGGCTATGGCTACACCTTC.

V gene TRBV7-3 combines with J gene TRBJ2-5; 8 bases line up with TRBD2. CDR3 length equals 14 residues. Germline loops: CDR1 SGHTA, CDR2 FQGTGA. V shed 3 bases and J 6 bases; nucleotides not matched to a gene: 6. The CDR3 region has the DNA TGTGCCAGCAGCTTTAGAGCGGGAGAGAAGACCCAGTACTTC. It encodes CASSFRAGEKTQYF. Full variable domain (outside the CDR3, taken from reference TRBV7-3 and TRBJ2-5): GAGVSQTPSNKVTEKGKYVELRCDPISGHTALYWYRQSLGQGPEFLIYFQGTGAADDSGLPNDRFFAVRPEGSVSTLKIQRTERGDSAVYLCASSFRAGEKTQYFGPGTRLLVL.

The chain couples TRBV7-2 to TRBJ2-1, with D perhaps matching TRBD1 (7 bases). Germline CDR1 SGHTA, CDR2 FQGNSA. The CDR3 totals 15 residues. Trimming took off 4 bases at V and 6 bases at J, with 16 bases between the two ends. The CDR3 protein is CASSSQGGVVNEQFF. CDR3 DNA sequence: TGTGCCAGCAGCTCCCAGGGGGGAGTCGTCAATGAGCAGTTCTTC.

The V and J genes are TRBV2 and TRBJ2-7, with TRBD1 identical over 9 bases. The CDR3 has 12 residues. V trimming: 7 bases; J trimming: 6 bases; junction bases outside the gene matches: 4. Germline CDR1 reads SNHLY; CDR2 reads FYNNEI. CDR3 region: CASMGQGAEQYF. The DNA of the CDR3 is TGTGCCAGCATGGGACAGGGAGCCGAGCAGTACTTC.

This chain links TRBV11-3 with TRBJ2-1; D call uncertain. Trimming pared 5 bases from V and 2 bases from J, leaving 13 bases between. Germline V gene lookup returns CDR1 SGHNT and CDR2 YENEEA. The CDR3 sequence is 15 residues long. Written as DNA, the CDR3 is TGTGCCAGCAGCGCCCATCAGGAAACCTACAATGAGCAGTTCTTC. Its protein is CASSAHQETYNEQFF.

The chain has TRBV11-3 and TRBJ1-1; D ambiguous. The germline V and J ends were trimmed by 6 bases and 1 base, with 18 bases remaining between them. The CDR3 has 16 amino acids. Germline loops: CDR1 SGHNT, CDR2 YENEEA. CDR3 in amino acids: CASSQRAGPTNTEAFF. The CDR3 nucleotides read TGTGCCAGCAGTCAACGAGCAGGCCCAACGAACACTGAAGCTTTCTTT.

CDR3 in DNA: TGTGCCTGGAGCCTTAAGGGACTAGCAGGGGAGACCCAGTACTTC. It yields the protein CAWSLKGLAGETQYF. The chain is built from TRBV30 and TRBJ2-5; TRBD2 matches at 9 bases. V was clipped by 3 bases and J by 5 bases; unmatched bases: 10. The CDR3 sequence is 15 residues long. Germline V gives CDR1 GTSNPN, CDR2 SVGIG (reference sequence).

The chain couples TRBV7-8 to TRBJ2-5; 7 bases line up with TRBD1. TRBJ2-7 explains the end of the DNA better; the J call may be wrong. Germline V gene lookup returns CDR1 SGHVS and CDR2 FQNEAQ. The CDR3 is made up of 18 amino acids. DNA for the CDR3: TGTGCCAGCAGCTTAGGAATCCATGACAGGGATAACTCCTACGAGCAGTACTTC. Translated, it gives CASSLGIHDRDNSYEQYF.